A single sample is the source of the 23 T cell receptor beta chains below, sequenced in a study of blood T cell repertoires in COVID-19 (dated by TCRdb to 2019 to 2021). The library was prepared using the immunoSEQ multiplex PCR assay. The source is immuneACCESS, and TCRdb retained only in-frame sequences with V and J called. Part of the clones is not carried over; for the studies checked, unresolved V genes explain less than half of this, and the remainder is unexplained. This sample is represented by approximately 200,000 clones; 70% to 90% of them were singletons. The ten largest clones represent more than 3% of the sample. The sample taken for sequencing was peripheral blood. Source of these receptors: a man aged 55 to 70 with acute or convalescent COVID-19.

The chain links TRBV7-2 to TRBJ2-1; 8 nucleotides align to TRBD2. Per the germline V gene, CDR1 is SGHTA and CDR2 is FQGNSA. Trimming cost V 4 bases and J 12 bases; bases outside gene matches: 8. This CDR3 is built from 13 residues. As DNA, the CDR3 is TGTGCCAGCAGCTCCGGACTAGCCCGAGTGCAGTTCTTC. It yields the protein CASSSGLARVQFF.

The chain has TRBV20-1 and TRBJ2-1, with TRBD2 matching over 9 bases. Germline CDR1 DFQATT, CDR2 SNEGSKA (reference sequence). This CDR3 comprises 15 residues. V shed 3 bases, J shed 5 bases, and the junction held 8 bases outside the gene matches. CDR3: CSASPGTSRNNEQFF. Here the CDR3 DNA reads TGCAGTGCTAGTCCCGGGACTAGCAGAAACAATGAGCAGTTCTTC.

V usage is TRBV27 and J usage is TRBJ1-6, with TRBD1 matching over 9 bases. The CDR3 has 15 residues. In germline, CDR1 is MNHEY, CDR2 SMNVEV (reference sequence). V lost 1 base to trimming and J lost 6 bases; unmatched junction nucleotides: 1. The CDR3 protein is CASSLWGQGNSPLHF. The CDR3 bases are TGTGCCAGCAGTTTATGGGGACAGGGTAATTCACCCCTCCACTTT.

CDR3 protein: CASSRSGTGVVKLFF. The CDR3 DNA reads TGTGCCAGCAGTCGATCCGGGACAGGGGTCGTAAAACTGTTTTTT. J is TRBJ1-4 and V is TRBV28; 10 bases are a match to TRBD1. CDR3 length equals 15 residues. After removal of 5 bases from V and 10 bases from J, the junction contained 10 bases not matched to a gene. Germline V gene data show CDR1 as MDHEN and CDR2 as SYDVKM.

J is TRBJ1-1 and V is TRBV4-1; maybe TRBD1 (6 bases). With 5 bases removed from V and 1 base from J, the gap between germline ends came to 11 bases. The germline V gene has CDR1 MGHRA and CDR2 YSYEKL. CDR3 length: 14 residues. The CDR3 reads CASSVKQGNTEAFF. The CDR3 DNA follows: TGCGCCAGCAGCGTTAAACAGGGGAACACTGAAGCTTTCTTT.

The table lists this clone with a count of one. The chain recombines TRBV2 with TRBJ2-4; 10 nucleotides match TRBD2. Germline trimming cut 6 bases from V and 4 bases from J; bases unmatched to any gene: 0. CDR1 and CDR2 (germline): SNHLY, FYNNEI. The CDR3 has 13 amino acids. DNA of the CDR3: TGTGCCAGCAGAGCGGGAGGGAAAAACATTCAGTACTTC. Its translation is CASRAGGKNIQYF.

The chain couples TRBV29-1 to TRBJ2-7; D perhaps matches TRBD1 (6 bases). The CDR3 is 13 residues long. Per germline, CDR1 SQVTM and CDR2 ANQGSEA. The germline V and J ends were trimmed by 2 bases and 2 bases, with 10 bases remaining between them. The CDR3 is CSVETGLTYEQYF. In DNA, the CDR3 is TGCAGCGTTGAAACAGGGTTGACCTACGAGCAGTACTTC.

This clone has just one count. The chain employs TRBV29-1 and TRBJ2-1, with 12 bases lining up with TRBD2. Looked up from germline, CDR1 is SQVTM and CDR2 is ANQGSEA. The CDR3 totals 14 residues. Germline trimming cut 7 bases from V and 7 bases from J; bases unmatched to any gene: 8. The CDR3: CSALPSGRANEQFF. For the CDR3, the DNA is TGCAGCGCTTTACCTAGCGGGAGGGCGAATGAGCAGTTCTTC.

V usage is TRBV11-2 and J usage is TRBJ2-5, with D possibly TRBD1 on 5 matching bases. Germline-derived CDR1 and CDR2 are SGHAT and FQNNGV. Trimming took 5 bases from V and 3 from J, leaving 19 bases between them. The CDR3 has 16 amino acids. This CDR3 reads CASSGRQGSYEETQYF. Written as DNA, the CDR3 is TGTGCCAGCAGCGGGCGCCAGGGATCCTACGAAGAGACCCAGTACTTC.

The chain is built from TRBV19 and TRBJ1-1; the match to TRBD1 covers 8 bases. The V gene end was trimmed by 5 bases and the J gene end by 11 bases; junction bases not matched to a gene: 10. CDR1 is LNHDA, CDR2 SQIVND, per germline (reference sequence). The length of the CDR3 is 13 residues. The CDR3 bases are TGTGCCAGTAGTTACGGGACAGGCGTCAACGCTTTCTTT. Amino acid sequence: CASSYGTGVNAFF.

The rearrangement uses TRBV19 and TRBJ2-7, with D perhaps TRBD2 (6 bases). Trimming stripped 5 bases from V and 2 bases from J, with 7 bases between. The CDR3 extends over 12 amino acids. Germline V lookup: CDR1 LNHDA, CDR2 SQIVND (reference sequence). CDR3 sequence reads: CASSPGAYEQYF. The CDR3 DNA reads TGTGCCAGTAGTCCGGGAGCCTACGAGCAGTACTTC.

V and J are TRBV9 and TRBJ2-3; a weak D match, TRBD1 (5 bases). Trimming pared 2 bases from V and 4 bases from J, leaving 11 bases between. The CDR3 is 14 amino acids. Germline-derived CDR1 and CDR2 are SGDLS and YYNGEE. The CDR3 reads CASSVFQGADTQYF. Here the CDR3 DNA reads TGTGCCAGCAGCGTTTTTCAGGGCGCAGATACGCAGTATTTT.

The chain links TRBV5-1 to TRBJ2-3, with TRBD1 as a possible D gene (5 bases). Trimming cost V 0 bases and J 2 bases, with 7 bases left between them. The CDR3 loop spans 14 amino acids. Looked up from germline, CDR1 is SGHRS and CDR2 is YFSETQ. CDR3 sequence reads: CASSLGQTTDTQYF. The CDR3 DNA reads as TGCGCCAGCAGCTTGGGACAGACCACAGATACGCAGTATTTT.

The CDR3 loop reads CATSDEKREGPLPGELFF. For the CDR3, the DNA is TGTGCCACCAGTGATGAAAAGCGGGAGGGCCCGCTCCCCGGGGAGCTGTTTTTT. V and J are TRBV24-1 and TRBJ2-2; 10 bases align to TRBD2. CDR3 length: 18 amino acids. Per germline, CDR1 KGHDR and CDR2 SFDVKD. V shed 3 bases, J shed 6 bases, and the junction held 12 bases outside the gene matches.

This rearrangement joins TRBV25-1 to TRBJ2-2; 8 nucleotides line up with TRBD2. The V and J ends lost 3 bases and 5 bases, in that order; junction bases with no gene match: 2. CDR3 size: 14 residues. Looked up from germline, CDR1 is MGHDK and CDR2 is SYGVNS. Here the CDR3 reads CASSDGLATGELFF. CDR3 in DNA: TGTGCCAGCAGTGATGGACTAGCAACCGGGGAGCTGTTTTTT.

The chain employs TRBV4-1 and TRBJ2-2; tentatively, D is TRBD2 (5 bases). The V end lost 2 bases, the J end lost 4 bases, and 11 bases lay between the germline ends. CDR1 is MGHRA and CDR2 is YSYEKL in the germline V gene. The CDR3 has 15 amino acids. In DNA form, the CDR3 reads TGCGCCAGCAGCCAAAATCCGGGAATCACCGGGGAGCTGTTTTTT. This encodes CASSQNPGITGELFF.

The table lists this clone with a count of one. V gene TRBV19 combines with J gene TRBJ1-5, with no clear D. There are 12 residues in the CDR3. V lost 5 bases and J 15 bases, leaving 17 bases between the germline ends. Germline values: CDR1 LNHDA, CDR2 SQIVND (reference sequence). CDR3 in DNA: TGTGCCAGTAGTGCCGGGTCCTCCCCCGGGCATTTT. Its protein is CASSAGSSPGHF.

This clone showed up just once. The genes are TRBV28 and TRBJ2-3; the match to TRBD2 covers 7 bases. This CDR3 has 15 residues. The V gene's germline CDR1 is MDHEN and CDR2 SYDVKM. With 6 bases clipped from V and 6 bases from J, the junction kept 12 bases outside the gene matches. The CDR3 here is CASSTGLHIPDTQYF. The CDR3 DNA sequence: TGTGCCAGCAGCACGGGACTACACATTCCCGATACGCAGTATTTT.

The rearrangement links TRBV19 to TRBJ2-1; TRBD2 matches 11 bases. Germline V gives CDR1 LNHDA, CDR2 SQIVND (reference sequence). V shed 2 bases and J 5 bases; nucleotides not matched to a gene: 8. The CDR3 spans 17 residues. This chain's CDR3 is CASSILNSGGANNEQFF. CDR3 nucleotide sequence: TGTGCCAGTAGTATATTGAATAGCGGGGGGGCTAACAATGAGCAGTTCTTC. Full variable domain (missing parts from reference TRBV19 and TRBJ2-1): DGGITQSPKYLFRKEGQNVTLSCEQNLNHDAMYWYRQDPGQGLRLIYYSQIVNDFQKGDIAEGYSVSREKKESFPLTVTSAQKNPTAFYLCASSILNSGGANNEQFFGPGTRLTVL.

DNA for the CDR3: TGTGCCAGCTCACCAAGAAAGGACAGGGATTCCTACGAGCAGTACTTC. It is translated as CASSPRKDRDSYEQYF. The V gene is TRBV18, the J gene TRBJ2-7; 8 nucleotides match TRBD1. Germline V CDR1 and CDR2: KGHSH, LQKENI. This CDR3 spans 16 amino acids. After removal of 2 bases from V and 1 base from J, the junction contained 7 bases not matched to a gene.

The rearrangement links TRBV19 to TRBJ2-7; D call uncertain. This CDR3 has 15 amino acids. Trimming took 5 bases from V and 2 from J, leaving 16 bases between them. The germline V gene has CDR1 LNHDA and CDR2 SQIVND (reference sequence). The CDR3 DNA sequence: TGTGCCAGTAGTCCCTCCAGTGGGCAGACCTACGAGCAGTACTTC. Translated: CASSPSSGQTYEQYF.

This chain uses TRBV5-4 with TRBJ2-1; TRBD2 matches 12 bases. Germline loops: CDR1 SGHNT, CDR2 YYREEE (reference sequence). V shed 4 bases and J 5 bases; nucleotides not matched to a gene: 7. This CDR3 is 16 amino acids long. In DNA form, the CDR3 reads TGTGCCAGCAGCCGGGAGACTAGCGGGAGTAACAATGAGCAGTTCTTC. Its translation is CASSRETSGSNNEQFF.

This sequence joins TRBV7-2 and TRBJ2-1, with D possibly matching TRBD2 (5 bases). CDR3 length: 16 amino acids. V was shortened by 3 bases and J by 6 bases, with 18 bases between the two germline ends. The germline CDR1 and CDR2 sequences are SGHTA and FQGNSA. In nucleotides, the CDR3 is TGTGCCAGCAGCTTCACGGGATTTAGAGACCCCAATGAGCAGTTCTTC. It is translated as CASSFTGFRDPNEQFF.